This passage covers 24 T cell receptor beta chains from one sample sequenced in a study of blood T cell repertoires in COVID-19. Libraries were prepared by immunoSEQ multiplex PCR; TCRdb keeps only in-frame clonotypes and omits some of them. The data show around 82,000 clones, over 75% seen once. Sequencing was carried out using peripheral blood. These receptors all come from a man in his 70s with active or convalescent COVID-19.

This clone was seen a handful of times. The chain links TRBV18 to TRBJ2-2; 7 bases are a match to TRBD1. This CDR3 has 17 residues. With V trimmed by 2 bases and J by 0 bases, 6 bases remained unmatched. CDR1 is KGHSH and CDR2 is LQKENI in the germline V gene. The CDR3 nucleotides are TGTGCCAGCTCACCAAGGGGACAGTTCGCGAACACCGGGGAGCTGTTTTTT. The encoded protein is CASSPRGQFANTGELFF.

This chain links TRBV2 with TRBJ1-1, with unresolved D. The CDR3 spans 13 residues. The V end lost 9 bases, the J end lost 4 bases, and 15 bases lay between the germline ends. From germline, CDR1 is SNHLY and CDR2 FYNNEI. CDR3 protein: CARTGKLITEAFF. The CDR3 nucleotides read TGTGCCAGAACCGGGAAGTTGATCACTGAAGCTTTCTTT.

The rearrangement uses TRBV6-4 and TRBJ1-2; D not resolved. Looked up from germline, CDR1 is MRHNA and CDR2 is SNTAGT. The CDR3 is 12 amino acids. Trimming left V 2 bases short and J 7 bases short, with 8 bases between. The DNA of the CDR3 is TGTGCCAGCAGTGACAGTCGGGGTGGCTACACCTTC. This codes for CASSDSRGGYTF.

The chain links TRBV15 to TRBJ1-5; 9 bases are a match to TRBD1. The V gene's germline CDR1 is LNHNV and CDR2 YYDKDF (reference sequence). V was pared by 1 base and J by 6 bases, with 7 bases of the junction left unmatched. The CDR3 contains 16 residues. In DNA form, the CDR3 reads TGTGCCACCAGCAGAGGGGGGAGACAGGGGGTTCAGCCCCAGCATTTT. This codes for CATSRGGRQGVQPQHF.

CDR3 DNA sequence: TGTGCCAGCAGCCCGGGCGCACAGGGAGTCACTGAAGCTTTCTTT. This translates into CASSPGAQGVTEAFF. The gene calls are TRBV7-9 and TRBJ1-1; D may be TRBD1 (6 bases). The V gene lost 5 bases and the J gene lost 4 bases, with 17 bases spanning the gap. CDR1 is SEHNR and CDR2 is FQNEAQ in the germline V gene (reference sequence). This CDR3 comprises 15 residues.

This chain joins TRBV12-5 and TRBJ1-2, with D perhaps matching TRBD1 (5 bases). Germline loops: CDR1 LGHNT, CDR2 FRNRAP. The length of the CDR3 is 14 residues. The ends were cut back, 1 base at V and 8 bases at J, with 14 bases in the middle. The CDR3 sequence: CASGLDRSVSGYTF. The CDR3 nucleotides are TGTGCTAGTGGTTTGGACAGGTCCGTATCCGGCTACACCTTC.

The chain links TRBV5-1 to TRBJ2-2; 8 nucleotides match TRBD1. The CDR3 runs to 15 residues. Losses at the gene ends were 1 base for V and 3 bases for J; bases not matched to a gene: 2. Germline values: CDR1 SGHRS, CDR2 YFSETQ. The DNA of the CDR3 is TGCGCCAGCAGCTTGAAGACAGGGGACACCGGGGAGCTGTTTTTT. Translated, it gives CASSLKTGDTGELFF.

This sequence joins TRBV28 and TRBJ2-3; D may be TRBD2 (6 bases). V shed 7 bases and J shed 6 bases, with 11 bases lying between them. CDR1 is MDHEN and CDR2 is SYDVKM in the germline V gene. The CDR3 runs to 12 residues. The CDR3 loop is CASTLGGDTQYF. As DNA, the CDR3 is TGTGCCAGCACCCTGGGAGGTGATACGCAGTATTTT.

The J gene is TRBJ2-5, the V gene TRBV6-5, with 7 bases identical to TRBD1. Germline V gene lookup returns CDR1 MNHEY and CDR2 SVGAGI. The CDR3 consists of 13 residues. V was pared by 4 bases and J by 9 bases, with 8 bases of the junction left unmatched. This CDR3 reads CASSSLTGRAQYF. Written as DNA, the CDR3 is TGTGCCAGCAGTTCGCTGACAGGGCGGGCCCAGTACTTC.

V and J are TRBV6-2 or TRBV6-3 and TRBJ1-1; 8 nucleotides agree with TRBD1. The CDR3 has 16 amino acids. The trim removed 2 bases at V and 4 bases at J, leaving 9 bases unmatched. Germline-derived CDR1 and CDR2 are MNHEY and SVGEGT. CDR3 amino acids: CASSYQERTGFTEAFF. CDR3 coding DNA: TGTGCCAGCAGTTACCAGGAGCGGACAGGGTTCACTGAAGCTTTCTTT.

The chain links TRBV19 to TRBJ2-5; possibly TRBD2 for D (7 bases). The CDR3 runs 15 residues. CDR1 is LNHDA, CDR2 SQIVND, per germline (reference sequence). V shed 5 bases and J shed 5 bases, with 18 bases lying between them. CDR3 sequence reads: CASSQNPGGAETQYF. The CDR3 nucleotides read TGTGCCAGTAGTCAAAACCCGGGGGGCGCTGAGACCCAGTACTTC. Drawing the rest from reference TRBV19 and TRBJ2-5, the complete variable domain is DGGITQSPKYLFRKEGQNVTLSCEQNLNHDAMYWYRQDPGQGLRLIYYSQIVNDFQKGDIAEGYSVSREKKESFPLTVTSAQKNPTAFYLCASSQNPGGAETQYFGPGTRLLVL.

The chain has TRBV5-1 and TRBJ1-1, with 12 bases lining up with TRBD1. Germline V gene sequence: CDR1 SGHRS, CDR2 YFSETQ. The CDR3 is 17 residues long. Trimming at V came to 4 bases and at J to 4 bases, leaving 11 bases not matched to a gene. CDR3 residues: CASSTGQGAPRGTEAFF. In DNA form, the CDR3 reads TGCGCCAGCAGCACGGGACAGGGGGCACCCCGGGGCACTGAAGCTTTCTTT.

V and J are TRBV9 and TRBJ1-1, with 9 bases matching TRBD1. This CDR3 comprises 15 residues. Germline V gene sequence: CDR1 SGDLS, CDR2 YYNGEE. V lost 2 bases, J lost 4 bases, and 6 bases stayed unmatched. The CDR3 DNA reads as TGTGCCAGCAGCGTGACAGGGGGGGTAGGCACTGAAGCTTTCTTT. Protein product: CASSVTGGVGTEAFF.

CDR3 in amino acids: CASSFPRNTEAFF. For the CDR3, the DNA is TGTGCCAGCAGCTTCCCCAGGAACACTGAAGCTTTCTTT. This chain uses TRBV7-9 with TRBJ1-1; no firm D call. CDR1 SEHNR and CDR2 FQNEAQ come from the germline V gene (reference sequence). The CDR3 is 13 amino acids. V lost 3 bases and J lost 1, with 6 bases in between.

A few counts support this clone. The DNA of the CDR3 is TGTGCCAGCAGCGAGGGGACAGGATCGAACACTGAAGCTTTCTTT. Encoded protein: CASSEGTGSNTEAFF. The chain combines TRBV9 with TRBJ1-1; TRBD1 matches 8 bases. Germline V gives CDR1 SGDLS, CDR2 YYNGEE. The CDR3 length is 15 residues. V shed 3 bases and J 1 base; nucleotides not matched to a gene: 5.

This chain links TRBV5-4 with TRBJ2-5; 11 positions agree with TRBD2. Trimming at V came to 1 base and at J to 2 bases, leaving 4 bases not matched to a gene. The CDR3 sequence is 16 residues long. Germline CDR1 reads SGHNT; CDR2 reads YYREEE (reference sequence). The CDR3 DNA reads as TGTGCCAGCAGCTTGTCTAGCGGGGGGCGGCAAGAGACCCAGTACTTC. This encodes CASSLSSGGRQETQYF.

V is TRBV30 and J is TRBJ2-3, with 9 bases that match TRBD2. The ends lost 5 bases at V and 5 bases at J; junction bases unmatched: 11. This CDR3 spans 15 amino acids. Germline loops: CDR1 GTSNPN, CDR2 SVGIG (reference sequence). The DNA for the CDR3 is TGTGCCTGGTCGGGGCGGGGGGGCTCTCTAGATACGCAGTATTTT. It is translated as CAWSGRGGSLDTQYF.

This chain connects TRBV29-1 to TRBJ2-1; TRBD2 matches at 7 bases. Germline loops: CDR1 SQVTM, CDR2 ANQGSEA. Trimming cost V 7 bases and J 0 bases; bases outside gene matches: 3. This CDR3 spans 13 amino acids. The CDR3 is CSASGDSYNEQFF. The CDR3 nucleotides read TGCAGCGCAAGCGGGGACTCCTACAATGAGCAGTTCTTC.

The CDR3 loop reads CSAGQGSSGNTIYF. CDR3 sequence (DNA): TGCAGCGCCGGACAGGGGAGCTCTGGAAACACCATATATTTT. The chain has TRBV29-1 and TRBJ1-3, with 9 bases lining up with TRBD1. The germline CDR1 and CDR2 sequences are SQVTM and ANQGSEA. The J segment lost 0 bases and the V segment lost 7 bases, leaving 4 bases of the junction unmatched. This CDR3 contains 14 residues.

The chain carries TRBV7-3 and TRBJ1-3, with a tentative D call TRBD1 (5 bases). Trimming stripped 6 bases from V and 4 bases from J, with 10 bases between. CDR3 length: 13 amino acids. Germline CDR1 is SGHTA and CDR2 is FQGTGA. The CDR3 sequence is CASSWGIGNTIYF. The CDR3 region has the DNA TGTGCCAGCAGTTGGGGCATCGGAAACACCATATATTTT.

The chain links TRBV6-1 to TRBJ1-3; 7 nucleotides match TRBD1. This CDR3 comprises 17 residues. V shed 1 base and J 0 bases; nucleotides not matched to a gene: 6. Germline-derived CDR1 and CDR2 are MNHNS and SASEGT. The CDR3 protein is CASSEVPGQLSGNTIYF. CDR3 DNA: TGTGCCAGCAGTGAAGTTCCGGGACAGCTCTCTGGAAACACCATATATTTT.

V usage is TRBV29-1 and J usage is TRBJ1-2; perhaps TRBD1 as D (6 bases). The CDR3 has 13 amino acids. Looked up from germline, CDR1 is SQVTM and CDR2 is ANQGSEA. V was trimmed by 7 bases and J by 2 bases, leaving 14 bases between them. CDR3 coding DNA: TGCAGCGCCAGGACAGTATACAACTATGGCTACACCTTC. It is translated as CSARTVYNYGYTF.

The genes are TRBV6-6 and TRBJ2-1, with TRBD1 matching over 7 bases. The CDR3 sequence is 16 residues long. The germline V gene encodes CDR1 MNHNY and CDR2 SVGAGI (reference sequence). Germline trimming cut 3 bases from V and 1 base from J; bases unmatched to any gene: 6. The CDR3 is CASSYPDRTSYNEQFF. CDR3 coding DNA: TGTGCCAGCAGTTATCCGGACAGGACATCCTACAATGAGCAGTTCTTC.

This clone was seen a single time. The chain combines TRBV10-1 with TRBJ2-7; D possibly corresponds to TRBD2 (5 bases). With 4 bases removed from V and 10 bases from J, the gap between germline ends came to 17 bases. Germline V CDR1 and CDR2: WNHNN, SYGVQD (reference sequence). This CDR3 region has 13 residues. The CDR3 coding sequence is TGCGCCAGCAGTGCGGGAACTGAAGAGGATCAGTACTTC. Protein sequence: CASSAGTEEDQYF.